The rows below give T cell receptor beta chains drawn from one sample of a study of blood T cells in healthy people across ages. TCRdb used MiXCR to reprocess the 5' RACE reads, holding one entry per CDR3 protein. The sample records 1.8 million or so distinct CDR3 sequences, 39% being singletons. The material sequenced was blood. The receptors shown here come from a human donor in good health. The conserved cysteine and the conserved F or W are not part of the CDR3 here. A D gene is named only where the DNA matches it firmly.

cdr3_aa | v_call | d_call | j_call
ASSFLTPGQGYTGELF | TRBV5-1 | TRBD1 | TRBJ2-2
SARGSSIQETQY | TRBV20-1 | NA | TRBJ2-5
ASSPNTGFVYGYT | TRBV6-5 | NA | TRBJ1-2
ASSFNRDTFNYGYT | TRBV7-2 | NA | TRBJ1-2
SARAPGRVNQPQH | TRBV20-1 | NA | TRBJ1-5
ASSRTGGLRYEQY | TRBV12-3/TRBV12-4 | NA | NA
ASSLRAEGNIQY | TRBV5-6 | NA | TRBJ2-4
ATMTSVYEQY | TRBV24-1 | TRBD2 | TRBJ2-7
ASSSGSVEQY | TRBV12-3/TRBV12-4 | NA | TRBJ2-7
ASSQELQRTDTQY | TRBV4-3 | NA | TRBJ2-3
ASKMDRIGSYT | TRBV28 | TRBD1 | TRBJ1-2
ASSSYPGLANPLSTDTQY | TRBV4-1 | TRBD2 | TRBJ2-3
SVVDRERRSGLEQF | TRBV29-1 | TRBD1 | TRBJ2-1
ASSSLGGGYNEQF | TRBV7-3 | NA | TRBJ2-1
ASSTQTGARSGETQY | TRBV7-8 | TRBD1 | TRBJ2-5
SASGSLAGGVTDTQY | TRBV20-1 | TRBD2 | TRBJ2-3
ASSLHSGETQY | TRBV7-2 | TRBD2 | TRBJ2-5
ASNIDRVAGANVLT | TRBV6-6 | TRBD1 | TRBJ2-6
ASSPRDRDPYEQY | TRBV7-9 | TRBD1 | TRBJ2-7
ASSYTRQGNGELF | TRBV6-5 | TRBD1 | TRBJ2-2
ASSLSLAGGPSTDTQY | TRBV7-9 | TRBD2 | TRBJ2-3
ASSLAPRTGDIQY | TRBV5-1 | NA | NA